Below are 27 T cell receptor beta chains sequenced from a single sample in a study of cytomegalovirus exposure and HLA in healthy donors (dated by TCRdb to 2015 to 2018). The library relied on the immunoSEQ multiplex PCR assay. The multiplex PCR relied on a mix of 60 forward primers for TCR Vbeta segments and 13 reverse primers for TCR Jbeta segments. The immuneACCESS repertoire file appears here via TCRdb, limited to in-frame rearrangements. These files lack a portion of the clones; in checked studies, under half of the deficit traces to unresolved V genes, and the cause of the others is not known. The sample's table covers roughly 190,000 clones. Under 6.5% of the sample comes from the top ten. Source material: PBMCs. These TCRs come from a young man in good health and CMV-seronegative.

This chain uses TRBV5-1 with TRBJ2-4, with 7 bases aligning to TRBD1. The ends lost 4 bases at V and 13 bases at J; junction bases unmatched: 14. Germline V gene sequence: CDR1 SGHRS, CDR2 YFSETQ. The CDR3 runs to 14 residues. The CDR3 DNA reads as TGCGCCAGCAGCCCACAGGGGAGTAAGCCGCCACAGTACTTC. As protein: CASSPQGSKPPQYF.

This chain joins TRBV27 and TRBJ2-3; 8 bases match TRBD1. V shed 0 bases and J 13 bases; nucleotides not matched to a gene: 9. CDR1 is MNHEY, CDR2 SMNVEV, per germline (reference sequence). CDR3 length: 14 amino acids. The CDR3 here is CASSLSGQAEFKYF. The CDR3 region has the DNA TGTGCCAGCAGTTTATCGGGACAGGCGGAGTTTAAGTATTTT.

The chain uses TRBV10-3 and TRBJ2-2, with D possibly TRBD1 on 6 matching bases. The V gene lost 7 bases and the J gene lost 4 bases, with 16 bases spanning the gap. Germline V gives CDR1 ENHRY, CDR2 SYGVKD. This CDR3 is built from 15 residues. CDR3 DNA: TGTGCCATCATGCGGGCAGGGGCGGGCACCGGGGAGCTGTTTTTT. Its translation: CAIMRAGAGTGELFF.

The chain carries TRBV27 and TRBJ1-1; D is ambiguous. CDR3 length: 12 residues. V was trimmed by 5 bases and J by 4 bases, leaving 8 bases between them. In germline, CDR1 is MNHEY, CDR2 SMNVEV (reference sequence). The CDR3 is CASSPSTTEAFF. CDR3 DNA sequence: TGTGCCAGCAGTCCGTCTACCACTGAAGCTTTCTTT.

The chain couples TRBV7-9 to TRBJ1-6; a possible D gene is TRBD1 (5 bases). Trimming took 6 bases from V and 11 from J, leaving 29 bases between them. The V gene's germline CDR1 is SEHNR and CDR2 FQNEAQ (reference sequence). The CDR3 is made up of 18 amino acids. The CDR3 bases are TGTGCCAGCAGTTCCGAAATGGGGGTTCGGGGGTTGTCGGCACCCCTCCACTTT. Protein product: CASSSEMGVRGLSAPLHF.

The chain has TRBV4-2 and TRBJ2-7; 10 nucleotides agree with TRBD2. Germline V gene lookup returns CDR1 LGHNA and CDR2 YNFKEQ. V shed 1 base, J shed 3 bases, and the junction held 9 bases outside the gene matches. The length of the CDR3 is 17 residues. CDR3 sequence reads: CASSQAPIAGGSYEQYF. The CDR3 DNA reads as TGTGCCAGCAGCCAAGCCCCTATAGCGGGAGGAAGCTACGAGCAGTACTTC.

J is TRBJ1-1 and V is TRBV7-9, with 7 bases matching TRBD1. This CDR3 is 16 amino acids long. V lost 2 bases to trimming and J lost 1 base; unmatched junction nucleotides: 7. Germline V lookup: CDR1 SEHNR, CDR2 FQNEAQ (reference sequence). The CDR3 sequence: CASSLPRGEWNTEAFF. Written as DNA, the CDR3 is TGTGCCAGCAGCTTACCCAGGGGGGAATGGAACACTGAAGCTTTCTTT.

This chain links TRBV28 with TRBJ2-2; tentative D call: TRBD1 (5 bases). This CDR3 comprises 15 residues. Germline values: CDR1 MDHEN, CDR2 SYDVKM. The V and J ends lost 1 base and 0 bases respectively, with 6 bases between them. The CDR3 nucleotides are TGTGCCAGCAGTTTATCAGGGACGAACACCGGGGAGCTGTTTTTT. Its translation is CASSLSGTNTGELFF.

This sequence joins TRBV10-3 and TRBJ2-3, with TRBD1 as a possible D gene (5 bases). The CDR3 is 13 amino acids. The germline V gene has CDR1 ENHRY and CDR2 SYGVKD. The ends were cut back, 0 bases at V and 10 bases at J, with 11 bases in the middle. This CDR3 is CAISESQGMSQYF. Written as DNA, the CDR3 is TGTGCCATCAGTGAGTCTCAGGGTATGTCGCAGTATTTT.

The chain is built from TRBV2 and TRBJ2-5; the match to TRBD2 covers 14 bases. In germline, CDR1 is SNHLY, CDR2 FYNNEI. V lost 6 bases and J lost 5; bases outside the gene matches: 5. CDR3 length equals 15 residues. CDR3 region: CASSGTSGSPETQYF. The CDR3, as DNA: TGTGCCAGCAGCGGGACTAGCGGGAGTCCCGAGACCCAGTACTTC.

The chain links TRBV5-6 to TRBJ2-3; TRBD2 is a possible D gene (6 bases). V was cut by 6 bases and J by 4 bases, with 21 bases left in between. Germline CDR1 reads SGHDT; CDR2 reads YYEEEE. This CDR3 is 16 amino acids long. CDR3 DNA: TGTGCCAGCATTTCCTCCGGGACTTGGGGGTCAGATACGCAGTATTTT. It is translated as CASISSGTWGSDTQYF.

The chain is built from TRBV6-5 and TRBJ2-3, with TRBD2 matching 8 bases. V lost 7 bases and J lost 3; bases outside the gene matches: 9. This CDR3 spans 15 amino acids. Germline-derived CDR1 and CDR2 are MNHEY and SVGAGI. CDR3 bases: TGTGCCAGCACTCACGGGGGGGGCGGGACAGATACGCAGTATTTT. Amino acid sequence: CASTHGGGGTDTQYF.

The gene calls are TRBV30 and TRBJ1-4; D remains ambiguous. Looked up from germline, CDR1 is GTSNPN and CDR2 is SVGIG (reference sequence). This CDR3 is built from 15 residues. Trimming removed 2 bases at V and 0 bases at J, with 10 bases between. DNA for the CDR3: TGTGCCTGGAGTTTCATACAAGCAACTAATGAAAAACTGTTTTTT. Its translation is CAWSFIQATNEKLFF. The whole variable domain, filled in from reference TRBV30 and TRBJ1-4, reads SQTIHQWPATLVQPVGSPLSLECTVEGTSNPNLYWYRQAAGRGLQLLFYSVGIGQISSEVPQNLSASRPQDRQFILSSKKLLLSDSGFYLCAWSFIQATNEKLFFGSGTQLSVL.

The genes are TRBV9 and TRBJ2-1; D perhaps matches TRBD1 (5 bases). This CDR3 region has 16 residues. CDR1 is SGDLS and CDR2 is YYNGEE in the germline V gene. V was shortened by 0 bases and J by 4 bases, with 14 bases between the two germline ends. The CDR3 region is CASSVASQGSYNEQFF. The CDR3 nucleotides are TGTGCCAGCAGCGTAGCCTCCCAGGGATCTTACAATGAGCAGTTCTTC.

V and J are TRBV6-6 and TRBJ2-7; 11 positions agree with TRBD1. The junction had 6 bases not matched to a gene; V was cut back by 6 bases and J by 2 bases. The CDR3 sequence is 15 residues long. The V gene's germline CDR1 is MNHNY and CDR2 SVGAGI (reference sequence). The CDR3 protein is CASRAGTGGPYEQYF. Written as DNA, the CDR3 is TGTGCCAGCAGAGCGGGGACAGGGGGTCCCTACGAGCAGTACTTC.

V gene TRBV27 combines with J gene TRBJ2-1; 9 bases align to TRBD2. The germline CDR1 and CDR2 sequences are MNHEY and SMNVEV (reference sequence). This CDR3 is built from 15 residues. V was pared by 8 bases and J by 7 bases, with 12 bases of the junction left unmatched. DNA of the CDR3: TGTGCCAGCGGCCCTCTGCGGGAGGGCCGAAATGAGCAGTTCTTC. As protein: CASGPLREGRNEQFF.

The CDR3 nucleotides read TGTGCCAGCAGCTTAGAACGGGACTACGAGCAGTACTTC. Protein sequence: CASSLERDYEQYF. This sequence joins TRBV11-2 and TRBJ2-7, with a possible D match to TRBD2 (5 bases). V shed 0 bases and J shed 3 bases, with 6 bases lying between them. CDR3 length: 13 amino acids. Germline loops: CDR1 SGHAT, CDR2 FQNNGV.

The rearrangement links TRBV19 to TRBJ2-2; TRBD2 matches at 11 bases. CDR3 length equals 18 residues. V trimming: 5 bases; J trimming: 4 bases; junction bases outside the gene matches: 12. Germline CDR1 reads LNHDA; CDR2 reads SQIVND (reference sequence). Here the CDR3 reads CASSPGTSGGKFTGELFF. As DNA, the CDR3 is TGTGCCAGTAGTCCCGGGACTAGCGGAGGAAAGTTCACCGGGGAGCTGTTTTTT. Full variable domain (missing parts from reference TRBV19 and TRBJ2-2): DGGITQSPKYLFRKEGQNVTLSCEQNLNHDAMYWYRQDPGQGLRLIYYSQIVNDFQKGDIAEGYSVSREKKESFPLTVTSAQKNPTAFYLCASSPGTSGGKFTGELFFGEGSRLTVL.

The rearrangement joins TRBV9 to TRBJ1-5; 7 bases are a match to TRBD1. Germline loops: CDR1 SGDLS, CDR2 YYNGEE. CDR3 length: 14 amino acids. Trimming at V came to 2 bases and at J to 2 bases, leaving 1 base not matched to a gene. Here the CDR3 reads CASSVGTGNQPQHF. CDR3 bases: TGTGCCAGCAGCGTCGGGACAGGCAATCAGCCCCAGCATTTT.

V and J are TRBV5-1 and TRBJ2-1, with 7 bases fitting TRBD2. Per the germline V gene, CDR1 is SGHRS and CDR2 is YFSETQ. The CDR3 covers 17 residues. The V segment lost 0 bases and the J segment 11 bases; nucleotides outside the gene matches: 17. CDR3 protein: CASSLEGAGPPGRKQFF. In DNA form, the CDR3 reads TGCGCCAGCAGCTTGGAAGGAGCGGGACCACCGGGACGAAAGCAGTTCTTC.

V usage is TRBV19 and J usage is TRBJ2-1, with 10 bases fitting TRBD1. This CDR3 contains 19 residues. Germline values: CDR1 LNHDA, CDR2 SQIVND (reference sequence). With V trimmed by 3 bases and J by 0 bases, 11 bases remained unmatched. This CDR3 is CASSIWGTGALSSYNEQFF. The CDR3 nucleotides are TGTGCCAGTAGTATTTGGGGGACAGGGGCGTTATCCTCCTACAATGAGCAGTTCTTC.

The gene calls are TRBV2 and TRBJ2-3, with 8 bases identical to TRBD1. V shed 3 bases and J 2 bases; nucleotides not matched to a gene: 4. The CDR3 has 15 residues. Looked up from germline, CDR1 is SNHLY and CDR2 is FYNNEI. CDR3 amino acids: CASSEGGQDTDTQYF. The CDR3 nucleotides read TGTGCCAGCAGTGAGGGGGGACAGGACACAGATACGCAGTATTTT.

The chain joins TRBV2 to TRBJ1-1; D may be TRBD1 (5 bases). CDR3 length: 13 residues. V lost 7 bases and J lost 2, with 11 bases in between. Per the germline V gene, CDR1 is SNHLY and CDR2 is FYNNEI. As DNA, the CDR3 is TGTGCCAGCATTCGGGGGGAAAACACTGAAGCTTTCTTT. Translated, it gives CASIRGENTEAFF.

J is TRBJ1-1 and V is TRBV29-1; D is possibly TRBD1 (5 bases). The V end lost 6 bases, the J end lost 0 bases, and 11 bases lay between the germline ends. Germline CDR1 SQVTM, CDR2 ANQGSEA. CDR3 length: 13 residues. CDR3 loop: CSVGGVMNTEAFF. CDR3 nucleotide sequence: TGCAGCGTCGGGGGGGTTATGAACACTGAAGCTTTCTTT.

V is TRBV7-9 and J is TRBJ1-2; 10 positions match TRBD1. The CDR3 is 17 residues long. Trimming took 5 bases from V and 7 from J; bases not matched to a gene: 16. Germline V gives CDR1 SEHNR, CDR2 FQNEAQ (reference sequence). CDR3 in amino acids: CASSALQTGGISGGYTF. DNA for the CDR3: TGTGCCAGCAGCGCCCTACAGACAGGGGGCATCTCCGGTGGCTACACCTTC.

The chain combines TRBV4-3 with TRBJ1-6; 9 nucleotides line up with TRBD1. This CDR3 contains 15 residues. From germline, CDR1 is LGHNA and CDR2 YSLEER. V trimming: 4 bases; J trimming: 7 bases; junction bases outside the gene matches: 5. The CDR3 sequence is CASSPGTGRNSPLHF. The CDR3 bases are TGCGCCAGCAGCCCCGGGACAGGGCGAAATTCACCCCTCCACTTT.

The rearrangement links TRBV27 to TRBJ2-5, with a possible D match to TRBD2 (6 bases). The CDR3 is made up of 13 amino acids. The V end lost 1 base, the J end lost 5 bases, and 8 bases lay between the germline ends. Germline CDR1 is MNHEY and CDR2 is SMNVEV (reference sequence). The CDR3 nucleotides are TGTGCCAGCAGTTTATTGGGGAGGGAGACCCAGTACTTC. Protein: CASSLLGRETQYF.